The rows below give T cell receptor beta chains drawn from one sample of a study of control samples from healthy donors and cancer patients. Data came from immunoSEQ multiplex PCR; TCRdb stores just in-frame clones and leaves some out. The data show roughly 80,000 clones, about 88% seen once. The specimen sequenced was blood. These receptors were obtained from a woman aged 50 to 65 in good health. The CDR3 runs from the conserved cysteine through the conserved F or W. Each record gives: D gene, clone size, J gene, V gene, CDR3 protein, CDR3 DNA. The D gene is left open where the match is weak. A row's size may be missing; if present it is once, few, many or a size class.

d_call: NA
clone_size: NA
j_call: TRBJ1-4
v_call: TRBV30
cdr3_aa: CAWSASRQSTNEKLFF
cdr3_nt: TGTGCCTGGAGTGCCAGTCGACAGTCAACTAATGAAAAACTGTTTTTT

d_call: NA
clone_size: NA
j_call: TRBJ2-7
v_call: TRBV27
cdr3_aa: CASSGDGKYEQYF
cdr3_nt: TGTGCCAGCAGTGGGGACGGAAAGTACGAGCAGTACTTC

d_call: NA
clone_size: NA
j_call: TRBJ1-2
v_call: TRBV5-1
cdr3_aa: CASSGGQFGYTF
cdr3_nt: TGCGCCAGCAGCGGTGGACAGTTTGGCTACACCTTC

d_call: NA
clone_size: NA
j_call: TRBJ2-7
v_call: TRBV6-5
cdr3_aa: CASTSTVGGVYEQYF
cdr3_nt: TGTGCCAGCACTTCAACGGTGGGTGGCGTCTACGAGCAGTACTTC

d_call: NA
clone_size: once
j_call: TRBJ1-3
v_call: TRBV4-2
cdr3_aa: CASSSRFDRSGNTIYF
cdr3_nt: TGTGCCAGCAGCTCGCGTTTTGACAGGTCCGGAAACACCATATATTTT

d_call: TRBD1
clone_size: NA
j_call: TRBJ1-2
v_call: TRBV3-1/TRBV3-2
cdr3_aa: CASSQRLDRDGYTF
cdr3_nt: TGTGCCAGCAGCCAAAGGCTAGACAGGGACGGCTACACCTTC

d_call: NA
clone_size: NA
j_call: TRBJ1-1
v_call: TRBV5-1
cdr3_aa: CASSLQGTDTEAFF
cdr3_nt: TGCGCCAGCAGCCTCCAGGGGACGGACACTGAAGCTTTCTTT

d_call: TRBD2
clone_size: NA
j_call: TRBJ2-5
v_call: TRBV2
cdr3_aa: CASRRTSGGARETQYF
cdr3_nt: TGTGCCAGCAGACGGACTAGCGGGGGGGCAAGAGAGACCCAGTACTTC

d_call: NA
clone_size: NA
j_call: TRBJ1-6
v_call: TRBV2
cdr3_aa: CASSMGLRSPYNSPLHF
cdr3_nt: TGTGCCAGCAGTATGGGACTTCGGAGCCCCTATAATTCACCCCTCCACTTT

d_call: NA
clone_size: NA
j_call: TRBJ2-3
v_call: TRBV4-1
cdr3_aa: CASSQEGRVYRDTQYF
cdr3_nt: TGCGCCAGCAGCCAAGAAGGCCGAGTCTACAGAGATACGCAGTATTTT

d_call: TRBD1
clone_size: NA
j_call: TRBJ2-1
v_call: TRBV12-5
cdr3_aa: CASGLGTGNSALNEQFF
cdr3_nt: TGTGCTAGTGGTCTCGGGACAGGGAATAGTGCCCTCAATGAGCAGTTCTTC

d_call: NA
clone_size: NA
j_call: TRBJ2-2
v_call: TRBV6-2/TRBV6-3
cdr3_aa: CASSSNADGELFF
cdr3_nt: TGTGCCAGCAGTTCCAACGCGGACGGGGAGCTGTTTTTT

d_call: NA
clone_size: NA
j_call: TRBJ1-1
v_call: TRBV2
cdr3_aa: CASISRQGLGTEAFF
cdr3_nt: TGTGCCAGCATATCGAGGCAGGGGCTGGGCACTGAAGCTTTCTTT

d_call: NA
clone_size: NA
j_call: TRBJ1-3
v_call: TRBV6-5
cdr3_aa: CASSDWDGNTIYF
cdr3_nt: TGTGCCAGCAGCGACTGGGATGGAAACACCATATATTTT

d_call: NA
clone_size: NA
j_call: TRBJ1-1
v_call: TRBV4-1
cdr3_aa: CASIGKSPGRTEAFF
cdr3_nt: TGCGCCAGCATCGGCAAAAGCCCGGGGCGCACTGAAGCTTTCTTT

d_call: NA
clone_size: NA
j_call: TRBJ2-3
v_call: TRBV4-1
cdr3_aa: CASSLSPGPSTDTQYF
cdr3_nt: TGCGCCAGCAGCCTATCGCCGGGACCCTCCACAGATACGCAGTATTTT

d_call: TRBD2
clone_size: NA
j_call: TRBJ2-3
v_call: TRBV7-9
cdr3_aa: CASSFSGGIDTQYF
cdr3_nt: TGTGCCAGCAGCTTTAGCGGGGGGATCGATACGCAGTATTTT

d_call: NA
clone_size: NA
j_call: TRBJ2-6
v_call: TRBV19
cdr3_aa: CATRSSGANVLTF
cdr3_nt: TGTGCCACTCGGAGCTCTGGGGCCAACGTCCTGACTTTC

d_call: NA
clone_size: NA
j_call: TRBJ1-3
v_call: TRBV5-1
cdr3_aa: CASSRFGPEKGSGNTIYF
cdr3_nt: TGCGCCAGCAGCCGGTTTGGGCCAGAAAAGGGCTCTGGAAACACCATATATTTT

d_call: TRBD2
clone_size: once
j_call: TRBJ2-7
v_call: TRBV28
cdr3_aa: CASKSSSGGQSFEQYF
cdr3_nt: TGTGCCAGCAAATCGTCTAGCGGGGGGCAGTCATTCGAGCAGTACTTC

d_call: NA
clone_size: NA
j_call: TRBJ1-2
v_call: TRBV3-1/TRBV3-2
cdr3_aa: CASRDSGISSYTF
cdr3_nt: TGTGCCAGCAGGGATTCGGGGATCAGTAGCTACACCTTC

d_call: TRBD1
clone_size: NA
j_call: TRBJ2-7
v_call: TRBV3-1/TRBV3-2
cdr3_aa: CASSRENRGLFGQYF
cdr3_nt: TGTGCCAGCAGCCGGGAGAACAGGGGGCTATTTGGGCAGTACTTC

d_call: NA
clone_size: NA
j_call: TRBJ1-4
v_call: TRBV19
cdr3_aa: CASSIIKEKLFF
cdr3_nt: TGTGCCAGTAGTATTATTAAGGAAAAACTGTTTTTT

d_call: NA
clone_size: once
j_call: TRBJ2-2
v_call: TRBV2
cdr3_aa: CASSIRNTGELFF
cdr3_nt: TGTGCCAGCTCGATAAGGAACACCGGGGAGCTGTTTTTT

d_call: TRBD1
clone_size: once
j_call: TRBJ2-3
v_call: TRBV4-1
cdr3_aa: CASSQGQGGDTQYF
cdr3_nt: TGCGCCAGCAGCCAGGGACAGGGAGGAGATACGCAGTATTTT

d_call: NA
clone_size: NA
j_call: TRBJ2-7
v_call: TRBV6-5
cdr3_aa: CATRTVHEQYF
cdr3_nt: TGTGCCACCAGGACAGTACACGAGCAGTACTTC

d_call: NA
clone_size: NA
j_call: TRBJ1-1
v_call: TRBV5-1
cdr3_aa: CASSFRGVLGTEAFF
cdr3_nt: TGCGCCAGCAGCTTTCGTGGGGTATTGGGCACTGAAGCTTTCTTT

d_call: NA
clone_size: NA
j_call: TRBJ1-2
v_call: TRBV19
cdr3_aa: CASSPGRASLNGYTF
cdr3_nt: TGTGCCAGTAGTCCAGGGAGGGCCTCGTTGAATGGCTACACCTTC

d_call: NA
clone_size: once
j_call: TRBJ1-2
v_call: TRBV6-1
cdr3_aa: CASSEAYIANYGYTF
cdr3_nt: TGTGCCAGCAGTGAAGCTTATATAGCTAACTATGGCTACACCTTC

d_call: NA
clone_size: NA
j_call: TRBJ1-1
v_call: TRBV21-1
cdr3_aa: CASSPHSGRNTEAFF
cdr3_nt: TGTGCCAGCAGCCCGCATTCCGGGAGAAACACTGAAGCTTTCTTT

d_call: NA
clone_size: NA
j_call: TRBJ1-1
v_call: TRBV28
cdr3_aa: CASSFGVRAFF
cdr3_nt: TGTGCCAGCAGTTTCGGGGTAAGGGCTTTCTTT

d_call: TRBD2
clone_size: NA
j_call: TRBJ2-7
v_call: TRBV5-1
cdr3_aa: CASSLEGRESYEQYF
cdr3_nt: TGCGCCAGCAGCTTGGAGGGGAGGGAGAGCTACGAGCAGTACTTC

d_call: NA
clone_size: NA
j_call: TRBJ1-3
v_call: TRBV6-5
cdr3_aa: CASNIWVGSGNTIYF
cdr3_nt: TGTGCCAGCAATATCTGGGTCGGCTCTGGAAACACCATATATTTT

d_call: NA
clone_size: NA
j_call: TRBJ2-1
v_call: TRBV5-4
cdr3_aa: CASSLVLTQYYNEQFF
cdr3_nt: TGTGCCAGCAGCTTGGTACTGACCCAGTACTACAATGAGCAGTTCTTC

d_call: TRBD2
clone_size: NA
j_call: TRBJ2-3
v_call: TRBV2
cdr3_aa: CASSSGGTFGTDTQYF
cdr3_nt: TGTGCCAGCAGTAGCGGGGGGACCTTCGGCACAGATACGCAGTATTTT

d_call: TRBD1
clone_size: NA
j_call: TRBJ1-6
v_call: TRBV19
cdr3_aa: CASTGTGGSPLHF
cdr3_nt: TGTGCCAGTACCGGGACAGGGGGATCACCCCTCCACTTT

d_call: NA
clone_size: NA
j_call: TRBJ1-5
v_call: TRBV2
cdr3_aa: CASSETGYQPQHF
cdr3_nt: TGTGCCAGCAGTGAAACAGGGTATCAGCCCCAGCATTTT

d_call: TRBD1
clone_size: NA
j_call: TRBJ1-2
v_call: TRBV5-1
cdr3_aa: CASSLTLGQGGSYGYTF
cdr3_nt: TGCGCCAGCAGCTTGACCCTCGGACAGGGGGGTTCCTATGGCTACACCTTC

d_call: NA
clone_size: once
j_call: TRBJ1-5
v_call: TRBV20-1
cdr3_aa: CSASLKVGPNQPQHF
cdr3_nt: TGCAGTGCTAGTTTAAAGGTCGGGCCCAATCAGCCCCAGCATTTT

d_call: TRBD1
clone_size: once
j_call: TRBJ1-5
v_call: TRBV28
cdr3_aa: CASSLPGGSQPQHF
cdr3_nt: TGTGCCAGCAGTTTACCAGGGGGCTCTCAGCCCCAGCATTTT

d_call: NA
clone_size: NA
j_call: TRBJ1-5
v_call: TRBV6-5
cdr3_aa: CASRGDSNQPQHF
cdr3_nt: TGTGCCAGCCGGGGGGATAGCAATCAGCCCCAGCATTTT

d_call: NA
clone_size: NA
j_call: TRBJ2-1
v_call: TRBV4-1
cdr3_aa: CASSQEPNSYNEQFF
cdr3_nt: TGCGCCAGCAGCCAAGAACCGAACTCCTACAATGAACAGTTCTTC

d_call: NA
clone_size: few
j_call: TRBJ2-3
v_call: TRBV13
cdr3_aa: CASSLRASTDTQYF
cdr3_nt: TGTGCCAGCAGCTTACGGGCTAGCACAGATACGCAGTATTTT

d_call: NA
clone_size: NA
j_call: TRBJ1-1
v_call: TRBV18
cdr3_aa: CASSPRWGPEAFF
cdr3_nt: TGTGCCAGCTCACCAAGATGGGGCCCTGAAGCTTTCTTT

d_call: NA
clone_size: NA
j_call: TRBJ2-3
v_call: TRBV21-1
cdr3_aa: CATLTGRVTDTQYF
cdr3_nt: TGTGCCACCCTTACGGGACGGGTCACAGATACGCAGTATTTT

d_call: NA
clone_size: NA
j_call: TRBJ1-2
v_call: TRBV13
cdr3_aa: CASSSGNYGYTF
cdr3_nt: TGTGCCAGCAGCTCCGGTAACTATGGCTACACCTTC